Presented here are 16 T cell receptor beta chains from one specimen sequenced in a study of T cell responses to AZD1222 COVID-19 vaccine. This table comes from immunoSEQ multiplex PCR, and its TCRdb copy is limited to in-frame clones, with some not included. The table shows roughly 150,000 clones, with approximately 91% occurring only once. Source: peripheral blood, taken 28 days after the second AZD1222 dose. All receptors come from an adult who received the AZD1222 COVID-19 vaccine.

The V and J genes are TRBV28 and TRBJ1-1; D may be TRBD1 (6 bases). The germline V gene encodes CDR1 MDHEN and CDR2 SYDVKM. V lost 3 bases, J lost 1 base, and 12 bases lay in between. The CDR3 covers 15 residues. DNA of the CDR3: TGTGCCAGCAGTTTCAGGTTGACAGGGAACACTGAAGCTTTCTTT. Its translation is CASSFRLTGNTEAFF.

The table lists this clone with a few counts. The gene calls are TRBV4-3 and TRBJ1-3; 8 positions match TRBD1. The germline V gene has CDR1 LGHNA and CDR2 YSLEER. Losses at the gene ends were 1 base for V and 2 bases for J; bases not matched to a gene: 10. The CDR3 sequence is 18 residues long. CDR3 loop: CASSQARTGWEAGNTIYF. As DNA, the CDR3 is TGCGCCAGCAGCCAAGCCCGGACAGGGTGGGAAGCTGGAAACACCATATATTTT.

The chain joins TRBV10-3 to TRBJ1-1; possible D gene TRBD1, 5 bases. CDR1 is ENHRY and CDR2 is SYGVKD in the germline V gene. Trimming shortened V by 1 base and J by 5 bases, and 14 bases separated the two germline ends. The CDR3 runs 15 residues. The CDR3 reads CAISEYSGGYTEAFF. The CDR3 DNA follows: TGTGCCATCAGTGAGTATTCTGGGGGGTATACTGAAGCTTTCTTT.

The genes are TRBV6-4 and TRBJ2-2; TRBD2 matches at 10 bases. CDR3 size: 18 residues. Germline CDR1 and CDR2: MRHNA and SNTAGT. The ends lost 3 bases at V and 5 bases at J; junction bases unmatched: 12. The CDR3 loop is CASSDHAINSGRTGELFF. CDR3 coding DNA: TGTGCCAGCAGTGATCACGCCATTAATAGCGGGAGGACCGGGGAGCTGTTTTTT.

This clone was seen only once. This chain uses TRBV5-1 with TRBJ2-1; 10 bases line up with TRBD2. Losses at the gene ends were 0 bases for V and 6 bases for J; bases not matched to a gene: 3. There are 15 residues in the CDR3. Looked up from germline, CDR1 is SGHRS and CDR2 is YFSETQ. DNA for the CDR3: TGCGCCAGCAGCTTGGTACTAGCGGGGCCCAATGAGCAGTTCTTC. This encodes CASSLVLAGPNEQFF.

The chain joins TRBV5-1 to TRBJ2-2; possibly TRBD2 for D (6 bases). Trimming stripped 3 bases from V and 2 bases from J, with 20 bases between. CDR3 size: 18 residues. Germline CDR1 SGHRS, CDR2 YFSETQ. As DNA, the CDR3 is TGCGCCAGCAGCTCCCTGGTTACGGGAGTCAGAAACACCGGGGAGCTGTTTTTT. Translation gives CASSSLVTGVRNTGELFF. Variable domain in full (rest from reference TRBV5-1 and TRBJ2-2): KAGVTQTPRYLIKTRGQQVTLSCSPISGHRSVSWYQQTPGQGLQFLFEYFSETQRNKGNFPGRFSGRQFSNSRSEMNVSTLELGDSALYLCASSSLVTGVRNTGELFFGEGSRLTVL.

The V gene is TRBV19, the J gene TRBJ2-2, with 8 bases identical to TRBD1. V lost 6 bases, J lost 1 base, and 10 bases stayed unmatched. Germline V gene lookup returns CDR1 LNHDA and CDR2 SQIVND (reference sequence). The CDR3 is 17 amino acids. The CDR3 DNA follows: TGTGCCAGTAGCCCATTCGAAGACAGGGGGAACACCGGGGAGCTGTTTTTT. Translated: CASSPFEDRGNTGELFF.

This rearrangement joins TRBV12-3 or TRBV12-4 to TRBJ1-1; weak D call: TRBD1 (5 bases). The CDR3 is 12 amino acids. The V and J ends lost 4 bases and 8 bases respectively, with 11 bases between them. CDR3 nucleotide sequence: TGTGCCAGCAGTTGGGGGGGGAAAGAAGCTTTCTTT. Protein sequence: CASSWGGKEAFF.

The rearrangement uses TRBV7-9 and TRBJ1-2, with TRBD1 matching over 8 bases. The germline CDR1 and CDR2 sequences are SEHNR and FQNEAQ (reference sequence). The CDR3 consists of 15 residues. J lost 1 base, V lost 1 base, and 2 bases had no gene match. CDR3 protein: CASSLGDRNNYGYTF. CDR3 in DNA: TGTGCCAGCAGCTTAGGGGACAGGAATAACTATGGCTACACCTTC.

The chain carries TRBV24-1 and TRBJ2-1, with D tentatively TRBD1 (6 bases). The CDR3 covers 16 residues. Trimming pared 5 bases from V and 2 bases from J, leaving 15 bases between. In germline, CDR1 is KGHDR, CDR2 SFDVKD. The DNA of the CDR3 is TGTGCCACCAGTGCCCGTGGGGACACCGCCTACAATGAGCAGTTCTTC. Amino acid sequence: CATSARGDTAYNEQFF.

The chain has TRBV7-9 and TRBJ1-6; D gene ambiguous. V lost 6 bases and J lost 8, with 14 bases in between. Looked up from germline, CDR1 is SEHNR and CDR2 is FQNEAQ (reference sequence). CDR3 length: 14 amino acids. The CDR3 spells CASSSDGNYSPLHF. The CDR3, as DNA: TGTGCCAGCAGTTCCGACGGGAATTATTCACCCCTCCACTTT.

This clone was detected once. The rearrangement links TRBV27 to TRBJ1-2, with TRBD1 matching 8 bases. The junction had 9 bases not matched to a gene; V was cut back by 5 bases and J by 7 bases. The CDR3 spans 14 residues. Germline assignment: CDR1 MNHEY and CDR2 SMNVEV (reference sequence). The CDR3 nucleotides are TGTGCCAGCAGTAGACCGGACAGGGTCGGTGGCTACACCTTC. Amino acids: CASSRPDRVGGYTF.

This clone was seen more than once but under ten times. This rearrangement joins TRBV14 to TRBJ1-6; 8 positions agree with TRBD1. There are 15 residues in the CDR3. From germline, CDR1 is SGHDN and CDR2 FVKESK. The V segment lost 0 bases and the J segment 10 bases; nucleotides outside the gene matches: 5. The CDR3 loop reads CASSQDPRGLSPLHF. CDR3 DNA: TGTGCCAGCAGCCAAGATCCCAGGGGGCTCTCACCCCTCCACTTT.

The rearrangement joins TRBV9 to TRBJ1-2; D remains ambiguous. Germline assignment: CDR1 SGDLS and CDR2 YYNGEE. This CDR3 has 13 amino acids. V dropped 0 bases and J dropped 5 bases, with 8 bases sitting between them. In nucleotides, the CDR3 is TGTGCCAGCAGCGTAGGGGTCGCTTATGGCTACACCTTC. Amino acids: CASSVGVAYGYTF.

The rearrangement joins TRBV19 to TRBJ2-5; TRBD2 matches at 12 bases. The junction had 3 bases not matched to a gene; V was cut back by 4 bases and J by 3 bases. Germline-derived CDR1 and CDR2 are LNHDA and SQIVND (reference sequence). The CDR3 is 15 amino acids. The CDR3 DNA reads as TGTGCCAGTAGTACCCGGACTAGCGGGGAAGAGACCCAGTACTTC. Protein product: CASSTRTSGEETQYF.

This clone was counted once. CDR3 sequence reads: CASSYTGTANWLFF. Here the CDR3 DNA reads TGTGCCAGCAGCTACACCGGGACAGCTAACTGGCTGTTTTTT. The chain links TRBV4-2 to TRBJ1-4, with 7 positions matching TRBD1. The CDR3 sequence is 14 residues long. J lost 14 bases, V lost 5 bases, and 14 bases had no gene match. The germline V gene has CDR1 LGHNA and CDR2 YNFKEQ.